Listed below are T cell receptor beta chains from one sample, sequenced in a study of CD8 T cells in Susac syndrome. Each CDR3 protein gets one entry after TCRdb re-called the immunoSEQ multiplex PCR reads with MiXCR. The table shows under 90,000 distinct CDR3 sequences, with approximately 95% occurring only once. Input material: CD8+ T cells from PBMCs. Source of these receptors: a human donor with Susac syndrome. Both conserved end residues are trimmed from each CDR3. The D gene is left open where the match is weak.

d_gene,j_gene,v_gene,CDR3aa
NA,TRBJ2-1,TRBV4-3,ASSQDRSGLATEQF
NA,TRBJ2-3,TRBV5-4,ASSPLGLADTQY
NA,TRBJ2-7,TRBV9,ASSVVSGEEQY
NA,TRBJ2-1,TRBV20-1,RAGQGSFVDEQF
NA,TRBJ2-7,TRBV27,ASSSNPDVEQY
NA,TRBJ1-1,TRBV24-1,ATSDLASTEAF
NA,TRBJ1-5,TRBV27,ASSLGVGQPQH
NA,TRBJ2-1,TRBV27,ASSPKLGGNEQF
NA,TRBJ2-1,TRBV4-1,ASSQGAVNEQF
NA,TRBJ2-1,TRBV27,ASRGKYNEQF